A selection of T cell receptor beta chains follows, all from one sample in a study of cytomegalovirus exposure and HLA in healthy donors. Data came from immunoSEQ multiplex PCR; TCRdb stores just in-frame clones and leaves some out. This sample has about 150,000 clones, with around 84% found just once. Sequencing input: PBMCs. The receptors were sampled from a boy aged 2 to 9 in good health and CMV-seronegative. Both conserved end residues are part of each CDR3. A row's size may be missing; if present it is once, few, many or a size class.

clone size	V gene	J gene	CDR3 protein
NA	TRBV27	TRBJ1-4	CASSLSAGADEKLFF
NA	TRBV9	TRBJ2-7	CASSVGLAGVYEQYF
NA	TRBV11-2	TRBJ1-1	CASSQWTVMNTEAFF
NA	TRBV11-1	TRBJ2-1	CASSFSGGEQFF
NA	TRBV9	TRBJ2-5	CASSRPGAETQYF
NA	TRBV6-1	TRBJ2-2	CASSEARDSRELFF
NA	TRBV5-1	TRBJ1-5	CASSLGGDRGEPQHF
NA	TRBV5-1	TRBJ1-2	CASSPRPETVNYGYTF
NA	TRBV11-2	TRBJ2-7	CASSSTGTGGREQYF
NA	TRBV14	TRBJ2-2	CASSQDPPSPWSTGELFF
NA	TRBV4-3	TRBJ1-4	CASSQEVRQYEKLFF
NA	TRBV7-9	TRBJ2-3	CASSSSSELFTDTQYF
NA	TRBV28	NA	CASSLYAGGYEQYF
NA	TRBV10-3	TRBJ2-7	CAILDGAGGPYEQYF
NA	TRBV6-6	TRBJ1-1	CASSHTGRGTEAFF
NA	TRBV7-9	TRBJ2-2	CSSSLGARGIDQSTGELFF
NA	TRBV18	TRBJ1-1	CASSPPFQGALEAFF
NA	TRBV7-9	TRBJ2-7	CASSPKIGQGSSYEQYF
NA	TRBV5-1	TRBJ2-2	CASSSRVTDTGELFF
NA	TRBV19	TRBJ2-1	CASNKQNRGSTYNEQFF
NA	TRBV5-4	TRBJ2-1	CASSLRQGNEQFF
once	TRBV6-4	TRBJ2-3	CASSDSKRGDTDTQYF
NA	TRBV5-4	TRBJ2-1	CASSFSSSLNEQFF
once	TRBV2	TRBJ1-2	CASRDYGYGYTF
NA	TRBV11-1	TRBJ2-1	CASSPLGGMGTSGGNEQFF
once	TRBV11-1	TRBJ2-1	CASSPRLATQNEQFF
NA	TRBV28	TRBJ1-4	CASSLWEGFHEKLFF
NA	TRBV18	TRBJ1-6	CATGSSYNSPLHF
NA	TRBV6-6	TRBJ1-1	CASSVPSAAVEAFF